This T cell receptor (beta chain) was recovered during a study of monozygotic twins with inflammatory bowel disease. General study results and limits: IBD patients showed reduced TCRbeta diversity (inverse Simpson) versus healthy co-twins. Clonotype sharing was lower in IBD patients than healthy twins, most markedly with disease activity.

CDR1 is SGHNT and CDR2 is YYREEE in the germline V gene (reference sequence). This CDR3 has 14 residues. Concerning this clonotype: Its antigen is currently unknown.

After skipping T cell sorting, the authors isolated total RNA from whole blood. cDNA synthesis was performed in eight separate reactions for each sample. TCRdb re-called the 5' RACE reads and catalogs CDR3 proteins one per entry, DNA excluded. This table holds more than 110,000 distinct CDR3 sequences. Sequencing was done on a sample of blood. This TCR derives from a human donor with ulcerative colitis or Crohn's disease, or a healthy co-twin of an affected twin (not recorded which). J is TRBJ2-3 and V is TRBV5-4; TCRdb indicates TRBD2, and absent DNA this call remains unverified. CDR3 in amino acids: CASSWGGASDTHYF.